This T cell receptor (beta chain) was captured in a study of blood T cell repertoires in COVID-19. The wider study: The United States, Italy and Spain provided the acute and convalescent COVID-19 samples. PBMCs, B-cell-depleted T cells, or T cells were the source of the cDNA or gDNA that made up the material.

Per germline, CDR1 SGHKS and CDR2 YYEKEE (reference sequence). This CDR3 is 15 amino acids long. V lost 4 bases and J 1 base, leaving 14 bases between the germline ends. Here immunoSEQ multiplex PCR was the method, and the copy in TCRdb shows in-frame clones only, minus some. The repertoire has more than 300,000 clones, roughly 80% of them found once; the top ten carry approximately 4.7%. The receptor comes from a woman between 50 and 59 years old who had recovered from COVID-19. The material sequenced was PBMCs or T cells enriched from blood (not recorded which). The chain has TRBV5-5 and TRBJ2-5, with a tentative D call TRBD2 (5 bases). The CDR3 region is CASSRVTAGQETQYF. CDR3 nucleotides: TGTGCCAGCAGCAGGGTGACGGCGGGCCAAGAGACCCAGTACTTC.